This is a list of T cell receptor beta chains from one sample in a study of T cell responses to AZD1222 COVID-19 vaccine. Generated by immunoSEQ multiplex PCR, the TCRdb table keeps only in-frame clones and is missing some. The repertoire includes about 200,000 clones, more than 90% of them detected once, and 3.6% sits in the top ten. The sample consisted of peripheral blood, taken 28 days after the second dose of the MenACWY control vaccine. These receptors originate from an adult who received the MenACWY meningococcal vaccine as a control. CDR3s include the opening cysteine and the closing phenylalanine or tryptophan. A D gene is named only where the DNA matches it firmly. Only part of the rows carry a size: once, few, many, or a class if the clone is expanded.

j_gene: TRBJ2-3
v_gene: TRBV27
abundance: -
d_gene: -
CDR3aa: CASSDLSGRRTDTQYF
CDR3nt: TGTGCCAGCAGTGATCTGAGCGGAAGACGCACAGATACGCAGTATTTT

j_gene: TRBJ1-5
v_gene: TRBV7-2
abundance: once
d_gene: -
CDR3aa: CASSLYAGANNQPQHF
CDR3nt: TGTGCCAGCAGCTTATATGCAGGCGCGAATAATCAGCCCCAGCATTTT

j_gene: TRBJ1-4
v_gene: TRBV6-5
abundance: once
d_gene: -
CDR3aa: CASRGPSNEKLFF
CDR3nt: TGTGCCAGCAGGGGTCCCTCTAATGAAAAACTGTTTTTT

j_gene: TRBJ1-1
v_gene: TRBV21-1
abundance: -
d_gene: -
CDR3aa: CASSHPGGAVNTEAFF
CDR3nt: TGTGCCAGCAGCCACCCGGGGGGGGCTGTGAACACTGAAGCTTTCTTT

j_gene: TRBJ2-5
v_gene: TRBV28
abundance: -
d_gene: -
CDR3aa: CASSFSAPPGQDHF
CDR3nt: TGTGCCAGCAGTTTTAGCGCACCTCCGGGCCAGGATCACTTC

j_gene: TRBJ1-4
v_gene: TRBV28
abundance: -
d_gene: TRBD1
CDR3aa: CASRATGVYEKLFF
CDR3nt: TGTGCCAGCAGGGCCACAGGGGTATATGAAAAACTGTTTTTT

j_gene: TRBJ1-2
v_gene: TRBV29-1
abundance: -
d_gene: -
CDR3aa: CSVEGTEYGYTF
CDR3nt: TGCAGCGTTGAGGGGACGGAGTATGGCTACACCTTC

j_gene: TRBJ1-2
v_gene: TRBV6-5
abundance: -
d_gene: TRBD1
CDR3aa: CASSYSAGQGFGYTF
CDR3nt: TGTGCCAGCAGTTACTCAGCAGGACAGGGGTTTGGCTACACCTTC

j_gene: TRBJ1-3
v_gene: TRBV30
abundance: -
d_gene: TRBD1
CDR3aa: CASRTGGGNTIYF
CDR3nt: TGTGCCTCGCGGACAGGGGGTGGAAACACCATATATTTT

j_gene: TRBJ1-1
v_gene: TRBV2
abundance: -
d_gene: -
CDR3aa: CASTRQPKNEAFF
CDR3nt: TGTGCCAGCACCAGACAGCCTAAGAATGAAGCTTTCTTT

j_gene: TRBJ1-4
v_gene: TRBV11-2
abundance: -
d_gene: TRBD1
CDR3aa: CASSYSDRGSEKLFF
CDR3nt: TGTGCCAGCAGCTATAGCGACAGGGGGAGTGAAAAACTGTTTTTT

j_gene: TRBJ2-7
v_gene: TRBV11-3
abundance: -
d_gene: TRBD2
CDR3aa: CASSLTPGSGSYEQYF
CDR3nt: TGTGCCAGCAGCTTAACCCCGGGTAGCGGGAGCTACGAGCAGTACTTC

j_gene: TRBJ2-2
v_gene: TRBV19
abundance: few
d_gene: -
CDR3aa: CASTQVVTGGELFF
CDR3nt: TGTGCCAGTACCCAAGTCGTGACAGGCGGGGAGCTGTTTTTT

j_gene: TRBJ1-6
v_gene: TRBV4-2
abundance: once
d_gene: -
CDR3aa: CASSQDLVGTLILHF
CDR3nt: TGTGCCAGCAGCCAAGATTTAGTCGGGACCTTAATCCTCCACTTT

j_gene: TRBJ1-2
v_gene: TRBV6-5
abundance: -
d_gene: -
CDR3aa: CASSRDGTNYGYTF
CDR3nt: TGTGCCAGCAGTAGGGACGGAACTAACTATGGCTACACCTTC

j_gene: TRBJ1-4
v_gene: TRBV28
abundance: -
d_gene: TRBD1
CDR3aa: CASSRLQGANEKLFF
CDR3nt: TGTGCCAGCAGTCGCCTACAGGGGGCGAATGAAAAACTGTTTTTT

j_gene: TRBJ1-1
v_gene: TRBV5-6
abundance: -
d_gene: -
CDR3aa: CASSWGHRANTEAFF
CDR3nt: TGTGCCAGCAGCTGGGGACACAGGGCAAACACTGAAGCTTTCTTT

j_gene: TRBJ1-3
v_gene: TRBV10-3
abundance: -
d_gene: -
CDR3aa: CAIRQTGGSGNTIYF
CDR3nt: TGTGCCATCAGGCAGACAGGAGGCTCTGGAAACACCATATATTTT

j_gene: TRBJ1-5
v_gene: TRBV6-2/TRBV6-3
abundance: -
d_gene: -
CDR3aa: CASSTTGRNQPQHF
CDR3nt: TGTGCCAGCAGTACCACAGGCCGCAATCAGCCCCAGCATTTT

j_gene: TRBJ2-2
v_gene: TRBV5-1
abundance: once
d_gene: TRBD2
CDR3aa: CASSSLLATNTGELFF
CDR3nt: TGCGCCAGCAGCTCCTTACTAGCGACCAACACCGGGGAGCTGTTTTTT

j_gene: TRBJ2-3
v_gene: TRBV19
abundance: -
d_gene: -
CDR3aa: CASNNRRTDTQYF
CDR3nt: TGTGCCAGTAACAACAGGCGCACAGATACGCAGTATTTT

j_gene: TRBJ1-5
v_gene: TRBV10-1
abundance: -
d_gene: -
CDR3aa: CASSETGQHF
CDR3nt: TGCGCCAGCAGTGAGACGGGACAGCATTTT

j_gene: TRBJ1-2
v_gene: TRBV29-1
abundance: -
d_gene: -
CDR3aa: CSVDVVGQGNGYTF
CDR3nt: TGCAGCGTTGATGTGGTTGGGCAGGGCAACGGCTACACCTTC

j_gene: TRBJ2-1
v_gene: TRBV3-1/TRBV3-2
abundance: few
d_gene: -
CDR3aa: CASSQVNYNEQFF
CDR3nt: TGTGCCAGCAGCCAAGTAAACTACAATGAGCAGTTCTTC

j_gene: TRBJ2-1
v_gene: TRBV19
abundance: -
d_gene: -
CDR3aa: CASSMVRSSYNEQFF
CDR3nt: TGTGCCAGTAGTATGGTTAGGAGCTCCTACAATGAGCAGTTCTTC

j_gene: TRBJ1-1
v_gene: TRBV7-3
abundance: -
d_gene: -
CDR3aa: CASSLGSTGKNTEAFF
CDR3nt: TGTGCCAGCAGCTTAGGCTCCACAGGGAAGAACACTGAAGCTTTCTTT

j_gene: TRBJ2-1
v_gene: TRBV5-4
abundance: once
d_gene: -
CDR3aa: CASSLDRDHEQFF
CDR3nt: TGTGCCAGCAGCTTGGACAGGGATCATGAGCAGTTCTTC

j_gene: TRBJ1-5
v_gene: TRBV27
abundance: -
d_gene: TRBD1
CDR3aa: CASSSDRGDQPQHF
CDR3nt: TGTGCCAGCAGTTCCGACAGGGGCGATCAGCCCCAGCATTTT

j_gene: TRBJ2-7
v_gene: TRBV6-5
abundance: -
d_gene: -
CDR3aa: CASSPQPGSNYEQYF
CDR3nt: TGTGCCAGCAGTCCCCAGCCCGGGAGTAACTACGAGCAGTACTTC

j_gene: TRBJ2-3
v_gene: TRBV7-9
abundance: -
d_gene: -
CDR3aa: CASSLGRIRTDTQYF
CDR3nt: TGTGCCAGCAGCTTAGGCCGTATACGAACAGATACGCAGTATTTT

j_gene: TRBJ1-1
v_gene: TRBV30
abundance: -
d_gene: -
CDR3aa: CARNREVNTEAFF
CDR3nt: TGTGCCCGTAACAGGGAGGTGAACACTGAAGCTTTCTTT

j_gene: TRBJ2-6
v_gene: TRBV4-1
abundance: -
d_gene: -
CDR3aa: CASSQIQHPKGANVLTF
CDR3nt: TGCGCCAGCAGCCAAATCCAACACCCGAAAGGGGCCAACGTCCTGACTTTC

j_gene: TRBJ2-7
v_gene: TRBV18
abundance: -
d_gene: TRBD2
CDR3aa: CASSPQLAGDEQYF
CDR3nt: TGTGCCAGCTCACCCCAACTAGCGGGAGACGAGCAGTACTTC

j_gene: TRBJ2-7
v_gene: TRBV6-2/TRBV6-3
abundance: -
d_gene: TRBD2
CDR3aa: CASSTKRGSYEQYF
CDR3nt: TGTGCCAGCAGCACCAAGCGGGGTTCCTACGAGCAGTACTTC

j_gene: TRBJ1-6
v_gene: TRBV27
abundance: -
d_gene: -
CDR3aa: CASSLRASGPRNSPLHF
CDR3nt: TGTGCCAGCAGTTTAAGGGCGTCCGGGCCCCGTAATTCACCCCTCCACTTT

j_gene: TRBJ2-1
v_gene: TRBV4-1
abundance: -
d_gene: TRBD1
CDR3aa: CASSPRDRGNEQFF
CDR3nt: TGCGCCAGCAGCCCCAGGGACAGGGGGAATGAGCAGTTCTTC

j_gene: TRBJ2-1
v_gene: TRBV11-2
abundance: -
d_gene: -
CDR3aa: CASSSYSEQFF
CDR3nt: TGTGCCAGCAGCTCCTACTCAGAGCAGTTCTTC

j_gene: TRBJ1-1
v_gene: TRBV18
abundance: -
d_gene: TRBD1
CDR3aa: CASSPSPDRAGEAFF
CDR3nt: TGTGCCAGCTCACCATCTCCGGACAGGGCAGGTGAAGCTTTCTTT

j_gene: TRBJ1-5
v_gene: TRBV5-1
abundance: -
d_gene: -
CDR3aa: CASRPTDYSNQPQHF
CDR3nt: TGCGCCAGCAGACCGACGGATTATAGCAATCAGCCCCAGCATTTT

j_gene: TRBJ2-7
v_gene: TRBV19
abundance: -
d_gene: TRBD2
CDR3aa: CASSSRTSGVYEQYF
CDR3nt: TGTGCCAGTAGTAGCCGGACTAGCGGGGTCTACGAGCAGTACTTC

j_gene: TRBJ1-1
v_gene: TRBV5-1
abundance: -
d_gene: TRBD1
CDR3aa: CASSPKGTGETEAFF
CDR3nt: TGCGCCAGCAGCCCTAAGGGCACAGGGGAGACTGAAGCTTTCTTT

j_gene: TRBJ2-1
v_gene: TRBV4-1
abundance: -
d_gene: TRBD2
CDR3aa: CASSQGTSWHNEQFF
CDR3nt: TGCGCCAGCAGCCAAGGGACTAGCTGGCACAATGAGCAGTTCTTC

j_gene: TRBJ1-2
v_gene: TRBV27
abundance: once
d_gene: TRBD1
CDR3aa: CASSPRDRADYGYTF
CDR3nt: TGTGCCAGCAGTCCGAGGGACAGGGCGGACTATGGCTACACCTTC

j_gene: TRBJ1-1
v_gene: TRBV27
abundance: few
d_gene: -
CDR3aa: CASSFTWGGRTEAFF
CDR3nt: TGTGCCAGCAGTTTCACTTGGGGGGGGCGCACTGAAGCTTTCTTT

j_gene: TRBJ2-5
v_gene: TRBV5-8
abundance: -
d_gene: TRBD1
CDR3aa: CASSPENTGGGETQYF
CDR3nt: TGTGCCAGCAGCCCCGAAAACACAGGGGGCGGAGAGACCCAGTACTTC

j_gene: TRBJ1-5
v_gene: TRBV14
abundance: once
d_gene: -
CDR3aa: CASSQSGLGQPQHF
CDR3nt: TGTGCCAGCAGCCAATCAGGGTTGGGGCAGCCCCAGCATTTT

j_gene: TRBJ1-1
v_gene: TRBV6-5
abundance: -
d_gene: -
CDR3aa: CAGRRGGAEAFF
CDR3nt: TGTGCCGGCCGGCGCGGGGGCGCTGAAGCTTTCTTT

j_gene: TRBJ1-5
v_gene: TRBV29-1
abundance: -
d_gene: -
CDR3aa: CSVGGDNQPQHF
CDR3nt: TGCAGCGTTGGCGGAGATAATCAGCCCCAGCATTTT